This note documents a single T cell receptor beta chain sequence. The CDR3 sequence is 13 residues long. In germline, CDR1 is SEHNR, CDR2 FQNEAQ (reference sequence). Trimming took off 4 bases at V and 12 bases at J, with 18 bases between the two ends. In the original processing: Estimation of nucleated cell counts relied on the amplification of reference gene primers. Method: immunoSEQ multiplex PCR; TCRdb's copy keeps in-frame clones and lacks some. V, J and clone size are those of that table, while D and trimming were read from the DNA. Of 250,000 to 350,000 clones in the sample, around 90% were seen once. This entry belongs to a study of blood T cell repertoires in COVID-19. The wider study: T cells, B-cell-depleted T cells, or PBMCs supplied cDNA or gDNA.

Enrollment of patients from Seattle took place during active infection, with longitudinal follow-up. The receptor was derived from a woman between 50 and 59 years old with COVID-19, enrolled during active disease. The rearrangement uses TRBV7-9 and TRBJ1-2; D possibly corresponds to TRBD1 (6 bases). The sequenced sample was peripheral blood. The CDR3 is CASSSRNRESNTF. In DNA, the CDR3 is TGTGCCAGCAGCTCACGTAACAGGGAATCAAACACCTTC.